The next 27 T cell receptor beta chains were all read from a single sample in a study of blood T cell repertoires in COVID-19. The repertoire was sequenced with immunoSEQ multiplex PCR; TCRdb's copy has only in-frame clones and lacks some. The sample lists about 250,000 clones, about nine tenths occurring once. Material: PBMCs or T cells enriched from blood (not recorded which). The source is a man between 18 and 29 years old who had recovered from COVID-19.

This clone was recorded only once. DNA for the CDR3: TGTGCCAGCAGCGGAGCTGGGACAGCTGCAACTAATGAAAAACTGTTTTTT. Protein product: CASSGAGTAATNEKLFF. The V and J genes are TRBV9 and TRBJ1-4, with 7 bases identical to TRBD1. V was clipped by 3 bases and J by 0 bases; unmatched bases: 8. Germline lookup yields CDR1 SGDLS and CDR2 YYNGEE. CDR3 size: 17 residues.

This sequence joins TRBV4-1 and TRBJ2-3, with TRBD1 matching over 7 bases. The CDR3 length is 14 residues. V shed 4 bases and J 4 bases; nucleotides not matched to a gene: 5. The germline V gene has CDR1 MGHRA and CDR2 YSYEKL. The CDR3 sequence: CASSPSGQADTQYF. The CDR3 DNA reads TGCGCCAGCAGCCCGTCCGGACAGGCAGATACGCAGTATTTT.

The rearrangement uses TRBV6-5 and TRBJ2-7; 11 bases are a match to TRBD2. V shed 2 bases and J 7 bases; nucleotides not matched to a gene: 1. CDR1 and CDR2 (germline): MNHEY, SVGAGI. The CDR3 length is 13 residues. For the CDR3, the DNA is TGTGCCAGCAGTTACGGACTAGCGGGTGAGCAGTACTTC. Translated, it gives CASSYGLAGEQYF.

The rearrangement links TRBV3-1 (or the pseudogene TRBV3-2) to TRBJ2-1, with 14 bases matching TRBD2. The germline gives CDR1 LGHDT, CDR2 YNNKEL (reference sequence). With V trimmed by 3 bases and J by 10 bases, 8 bases remained unmatched. The CDR3 totals 16 residues. The DNA of the CDR3 is TGTGCCAGCAGCCAGGGGGGGACTAGCGGGAGAAGCGAGCAGTTCTTC. Amino acid sequence: CASSQGGTSGRSEQFF.

J is TRBJ1-3 and V is TRBV28; D perhaps matches TRBD1 (5 bases). The CDR3 spans 14 residues. Germline values: CDR1 MDHEN, CDR2 SYDVKM. The V and J ends lost 6 bases and 5 bases respectively, with 14 bases between them. The CDR3 is CASRPTATRNTIYF. In DNA form, the CDR3 reads TGTGCCAGCAGACCGACAGCTACTAGAAACACCATATATTTT.

Comments on this clone: Its ends do not fully match the called genes, so a read error is possible. The rearrangement joins TRBV5-1 to TRBJ1-1, with 9 bases that match TRBD1. CDR3 length: 16 residues. Germline V gene sequence: CDR1 SGHRS, CDR2 YFSETQ. The chain's CDR3 is CASSLGQGQGRAEAFF. CDR3 in DNA: TGCGCCAGCAGCTTGGGACAGGGACAGGGTAGGGCTGAGGCTTTCTTT.

CDR3 sequence (DNA): TGTGCCAGCAGCGGCGGACAGACCATCAACACTGAAGCTTTCTTT. Translating gives CASSGGQTINTEAFF. The gene calls are TRBV5-4 and TRBJ1-1, with D maybe TRBD1 (6 bases). In germline, CDR1 is SGHNT, CDR2 YYREEE (reference sequence). The CDR3 contains 15 residues. Trimming cost V 4 bases and J 2 bases, with 15 bases left between them. The full variable domain, its missing parts supplied by reference TRBV5-4 and TRBJ1-1, is ETGVTQSPTHLIKTRGQQVTLRCSSQSGHNTVSWYQQALGQGPQFIFQYYREEENGRGNFPPRFSGLQFPNYSSELNVNALELDDSALYLCASSGGQTINTEAFFGQGTRLTVV.

The chain has TRBV7-2 and TRBJ1-1; D is ambiguous. CDR3 length: 13 residues. V was shortened by 1 base and J by 4 bases, with 7 bases between the two germline ends. Germline CDR1 reads SGHTA; CDR2 reads FQGNSA. CDR3 DNA: TGTGCCAGCAGCTTAGGACTGAGCACTGAAGCTTTCTTT. It is translated as CASSLGLSTEAFF. The variable domain in full, completed from reference TRBV7-2 and TRBJ1-1, reads GAGVSQSPSNKVTEKGKDVELRCDPISGHTALYWYRQSLGQGLEFLIYFQGNSAPDKSGLPSDRFSAERTGGSVSTLTIQRTQQEDSAVYLCASSLGLSTEAFFGQGTRLTVV.

V is TRBV11-2 and J is TRBJ2-5; the match to TRBD2 covers 7 bases. V trimming: 1 base; J trimming: 5 bases; junction bases outside the gene matches: 4. The CDR3 is made up of 14 amino acids. CDR1 and CDR2 (germline): SGHAT, FQNNGV. Here the CDR3 reads CASSLATAGETQYF. The CDR3 DNA reads TGTGCCAGCAGCTTAGCCACAGCGGGGGAGACCCAGTACTTC.

The chain is built from TRBV11-2 and TRBJ1-4; D is ambiguous. The V gene's germline CDR1 is SGHAT and CDR2 FQNNGV. CDR3 length equals 11 residues. Trimming removed 4 bases at V and 10 bases at J, with 7 bases between. The CDR3 coding sequence is TGTGCCAGCAGCTCCTACGGAAAACTGTTTTTT. Amino acids: CASSSYGKLFF.

The rearrangement uses TRBV30 and TRBJ1-1, with D possibly TRBD1 on 5 matching bases. V lost 2 bases, J lost 6 bases, and 19 bases lay in between. Germline CDR1 and CDR2: GTSNPN and SVGIG (reference sequence). CDR3 length: 15 residues. The CDR3 is CAWSRGGAGSPEAFF. In DNA, the CDR3 is TGTGCCTGGAGTAGGGGAGGGGCGGGGAGTCCTGAAGCTTTCTTT.

Notes on this clone: At one end, the junction sequence differs from germline, possibly due to a read error. The rearrangement joins TRBV13 to TRBJ2-5; perhaps TRBD2 as D (5 bases). This CDR3 is built from 14 residues. The germline CDR1 and CDR2 sequences are PRHDT and FYEKMQ (reference sequence). CDR3 residues: CASSVGGLVGAQYF. The CDR3 bases are TGTGCCAGCAGCGTAGGTGGCCTGGTCGGGGCCCAGTACTTC.

V and J are TRBV7-9 and TRBJ1-4; maybe TRBD1 (5 bases). The CDR3 totals 14 residues. Germline V gene sequence: CDR1 SEHNR, CDR2 FQNEAQ (reference sequence). Between the trimmed V and J ends, which lost 4 bases and 7 bases, there was a span of 13 bases. The CDR3 bases are TGTGCCAGCAGCTCGACAGCAAAAGCTGAAAAACTGTTTTTT. Amino acid sequence: CASSSTAKAEKLFF.

This clone has just a few counts. This rearrangement joins TRBV2 to TRBJ1-1, with no clear D. Trimming pared 6 bases from V and 4 bases from J, leaving 12 bases between. The CDR3 loop spans 13 amino acids. Germline-derived CDR1 and CDR2 are SNHLY and FYNNEI. The CDR3 DNA is TGTGCCAGCAGGGTTACAGATTTCACTGAAGCTTTCTTT. Its translation is CASRVTDFTEAFF.

The chain recombines TRBV7-9 with TRBJ2-5; TRBD1 might be the D (6 bases). Trimming left V 5 bases short and J 5 bases short, with 15 bases between. There are 14 residues in the CDR3. Germline loops: CDR1 SEHNR, CDR2 FQNEAQ (reference sequence). The DNA of the CDR3 is TGTGCCAGCAGCCCTACAGGGATAGGGGAGACCCAGTACTTC. The encoded protein is CASSPTGIGETQYF. Full variable domain (missing parts from reference TRBV7-9 and TRBJ2-5): DTGVSQNPRHKITKRGQNVTFRCDPISEHNRLYWYRQTLGQGPEFLTYFQNEAQLEKSRLLSDRFSAERPKGSFSTLEIQRTEQGDSAMYLCASSPTGIGETQYFGPGTRLLVL.

The table lists this clone with a few counts. The J gene is TRBJ1-1, the V gene TRBV19; the D is unclear. The CDR3 spans 14 residues. Trimming stripped 3 bases from V and 5 bases from J, with 13 bases between. Germline V gives CDR1 LNHDA, CDR2 SQIVND (reference sequence). The chain's CDR3 is CASSMMGLRTEAFF. In DNA, the CDR3 is TGTGCCAGTAGTATGATGGGTTTGAGGACTGAAGCTTTCTTT.

The chain has TRBV6-5 and TRBJ1-2, with D possibly being TRBD1 (5 bases). Trimming took 2 bases from V and 4 from J, leaving 11 bases between them. From germline, CDR1 is MNHEY and CDR2 SVGAGI. The CDR3 runs to 14 residues. The CDR3 DNA reads as TGTGCCAGCAGTTACCGTCAGGGCTTCTATGGCTACACCTTC. Protein product: CASSYRQGFYGYTF.

The chain recombines TRBV10-2 with TRBJ2-5; TRBD2 might be the D (7 bases). Germline values: CDR1 WSHSY, CDR2 SAAADI. The CDR3 has 15 amino acids. Trimming left V 2 bases short and J 4 bases short, with 14 bases between. CDR3 sequence: CASSEQGGGGETQYF. CDR3 coding DNA: TGCGCCAGCAGTGAGCAAGGAGGGGGGGGAGAGACCCAGTACTTC.

The rearrangement links TRBV6-2 or TRBV6-3 to TRBJ1-2; TRBD1 might be the D (5 bases). CDR3 length: 16 residues. Between the trimmed V and J ends, which lost 2 bases and 1 base, there was a span of 14 bases. Germline CDR1 MNHEY, CDR2 SVGEGT. The CDR3 nucleotides are TGTGCCAGCAGTTACAACAGGAGATCCCTTAACTATGGCTACACCTTC. The encoded protein is CASSYNRRSLNYGYTF.

CDR3 nucleotides: TGTGCCAGCAGTTACTCCTCCCGCGCGGCTAATGAAAAACTGTTTTTT. Residues: CASSYSSRAANEKLFF. This chain connects TRBV6-5 to TRBJ1-4, with D unclear. Trimming took off 0 bases at V and 3 bases at J, with 11 bases between the two ends. This CDR3 has 16 residues. From germline, CDR1 is MNHEY and CDR2 SVGAGI.

The V gene is TRBV27, the J gene TRBJ1-1, with 8 bases matching TRBD1. Germline trimming cut 1 base from V and 4 bases from J; bases unmatched to any gene: 5. Looked up from germline, CDR1 is MNHEY and CDR2 is SMNVEV (reference sequence). CDR3 length: 15 residues. The CDR3 DNA reads as TGTGCCAGCAGTTTATGGGGTACAGGGGGCACTGAAGCTTTCTTT. The encoded protein is CASSLWGTGGTEAFF.

The rearrangement joins TRBV6-5 to TRBJ1-4; TRBD1 might be the D (5 bases). The germline gives CDR1 MNHEY, CDR2 SVGAGI. CDR3 length: 13 amino acids. The V end was cut by 8 bases, the J end by 8 bases, with 15 bases between. Written as DNA, the CDR3 is TGTGCCAGCGTGGGGCAGGGTAAAGAAAAACTGTTTTTT. Translating it yields CASVGQGKEKLFF.

The CDR3 DNA is TGTGCCAGCAGTTTATGGACAGGGAATTCACCCCTCCACTTT. Translation: CASSLWTGNSPLHF. V is TRBV28 and J is TRBJ1-6; 7 bases are a match to TRBD1. Germline CDR1 MDHEN, CDR2 SYDVKM. V gave up 0 bases and J gave up 7 bases; unmatched junction bases: 0. There are 14 residues in the CDR3.

This chain links TRBV5-1 with TRBJ1-2; 11 bases are shared with TRBD1. From germline, CDR1 is SGHRS and CDR2 YFSETQ. After removal of 4 bases from V and 8 bases from J, the junction contained 7 bases not matched to a gene. This CDR3 region has 14 residues. CDR3 loop: CASSTPGQGAGYTF. The CDR3, as DNA: TGCGCCAGCAGCACCCCCGGACAGGGGGCAGGCTACACCTTC.

The rearrangement links TRBV10-1 to TRBJ2-5; D might be TRBD1 (6 bases). Looked up from germline, CDR1 is WNHNN and CDR2 is SYGVQD (reference sequence). CDR3 length: 13 residues. V shed 7 bases and J shed 3 bases, with 12 bases lying between them. For the CDR3, the DNA is TGCGCCAGCAATGGACAGATCGAAGAGACCCAGTACTTC. Protein: CASNGQIEETQYF.

This rearrangement joins TRBV19 to TRBJ1-5, with 7 bases fitting TRBD1. With V trimmed by 4 bases and J by 5 bases, 8 bases remained unmatched. The CDR3 is made up of 15 amino acids. Germline V CDR1 and CDR2: LNHDA, SQIVND (reference sequence). Written as DNA, the CDR3 is TGTGCCAGTAGTAAGACAGGGTGGGGGTATCAGCCCCAGCATTTT. Translation gives CASSKTGWGYQPQHF. The variable domain in full, with the rest retrieved from reference TRBV19 and TRBJ1-5, is DGGITQSPKYLFRKEGQNVTLSCEQNLNHDAMYWYRQDPGQGLRLIYYSQIVNDFQKGDIAEGYSVSREKKESFPLTVTSAQKNPTAFYLCASSKTGWGYQPQHFGDGTRLSIL.

The chain recombines TRBV5-6 with TRBJ2-2, with D possibly matching TRBD1 (5 bases). V lost 0 bases and J 6 bases, leaving 12 bases between the germline ends. Germline V lookup: CDR1 SGHDT, CDR2 YYEEEE. The CDR3 consists of 15 residues. As DNA, the CDR3 is TGTGCCAGCAGCTTGGGCCAGGGTATCCCCGGGGAGCTGTTTTTT. This sequence encodes CASSLGQGIPGELFF.